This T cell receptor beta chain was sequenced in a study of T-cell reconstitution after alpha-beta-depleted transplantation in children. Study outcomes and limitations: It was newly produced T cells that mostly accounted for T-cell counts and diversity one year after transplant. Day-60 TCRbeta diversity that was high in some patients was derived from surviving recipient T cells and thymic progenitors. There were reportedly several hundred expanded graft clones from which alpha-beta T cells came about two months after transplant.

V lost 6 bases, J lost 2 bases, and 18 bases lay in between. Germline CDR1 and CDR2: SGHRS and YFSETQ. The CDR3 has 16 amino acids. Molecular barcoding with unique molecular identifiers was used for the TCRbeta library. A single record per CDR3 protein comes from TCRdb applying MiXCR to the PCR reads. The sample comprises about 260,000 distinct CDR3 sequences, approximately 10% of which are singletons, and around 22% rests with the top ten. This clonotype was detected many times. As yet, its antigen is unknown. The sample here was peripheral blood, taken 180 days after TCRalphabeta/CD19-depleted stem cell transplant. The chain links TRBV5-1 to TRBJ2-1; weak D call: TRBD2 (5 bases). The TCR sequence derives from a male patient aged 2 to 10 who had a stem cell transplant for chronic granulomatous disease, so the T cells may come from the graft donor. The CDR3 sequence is CASTFGRSGPYNEQFF. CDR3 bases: TGCGCCAGCACCTTCGGTAGAAGCGGTCCCTACAATGAGCAGTTCTTC. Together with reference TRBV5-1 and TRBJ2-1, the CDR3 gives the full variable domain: KAGVTQTPRYLIKTRGQQVTLSCSPISGHRSVSWYQQTPGQGLQFLFEYFSETQRNKGNFPGRFSGRQFSNSRSEMNVSTLELGDSALYLCASTFGRSGPYNEQFFGPGTRLTVL.